The source of this T cell receptor beta chain is a study of blood T cell repertoires in COVID-19. Study information: Both acute and convalescent COVID-19 samples were obtained from the United States, Italy and Spain. T cells, B-cell-depleted T cells, or PBMCs supplied cDNA or gDNA.

The CDR3 is made up of 15 amino acids. Looked up from germline, CDR1 is SQVTM and CDR2 is ANQGSEA. The ends lost 0 bases at V and 5 bases at J; junction bases unmatched: 8. Original processing notes: Scientists estimated how many nucleated cells there were by amplifying reference gene primers. Sequencing used immunoSEQ multiplex PCR; TCRdb keeps in-frame clones, though not all of them. Clone size and V and J calls were adopted from that table, with D and trimming inferred from the DNA. The data contain 200,000 or so clones, 86% of them seen just once; the ten biggest clones take up about 0.81%. The TCR sequence derives from a woman in her 70s with acute or convalescent COVID-19. V and J are TRBV29-1 and TRBJ1-2, with 8 bases aligning to TRBD1. The sample consisted of peripheral blood. The CDR3 loop reads CSVEDRQGRDYGYTF. CDR3 in DNA: TGCAGCGTTGAAGATCGACAGGGGAGGGATTATGGCTACACCTTC.